These 20 T cell receptor beta chains came from one sample sequenced in a study of blood T cell repertoires in COVID-19. TCRdb keeps only in-frame clones here, not all; method: immunoSEQ multiplex PCR. Of over 110,000 clones in the sample, more than 70% are singletons; the top ten hold around 28%. Source material: peripheral blood. The source is a human donor in a cohort sampled during active COVID-19.

The chain carries TRBV10-3 and TRBJ2-3; 10 nucleotides match TRBD2. There are 17 residues in the CDR3. Per germline, CDR1 ENHRY and CDR2 SYGVKD. J was trimmed by 6 bases and V by 0 bases; bases with no gene match: 9. In DNA, the CDR3 is TGTGCCATCAGTGAGTCGAGCCCTAGCGGGGGTTACGATACGCAGTATTTT. It codes for CAISESSPSGGYDTQYF.

This rearrangement joins TRBV14 to TRBJ2-7; D remains ambiguous. The germline V gene encodes CDR1 SGHDN and CDR2 FVKESK. This CDR3 region has 13 residues. V lost 1 base, J lost 3 bases, and 7 bases lay in between. CDR3 bases: TGTGCCAGCAGCCAAGGCCAGTTCTACGAGCAGTACTTC. Its protein product is CASSQGQFYEQYF. Combining the CDR3 with reference TRBV14 and TRBJ2-7 gives the whole variable domain EAGVTQFPSHSVIEKGQTVTLRCDPISGHDNLYWYRRVMGKEIKFLLHFVKESKQDESGMPNNRFLAERTGGTYSTLKVQPAELEDSGVYFCASSQGQFYEQYFGPGTRLTVT.

The chain carries TRBV11-2 and TRBJ2-7; 8 bases match TRBD1. After removal of 2 bases from V and 7 bases from J, the junction contained 10 bases not matched to a gene. The germline CDR1 and CDR2 sequences are SGHAT and FQNNGV. The CDR3 covers 15 residues. The CDR3 DNA reads TGTGCCAGCAGCTTATTAGGTCAGGGGGCTTGGGAGCAGTACTTC. This gives the protein CASSLLGQGAWEQYF.

The rearrangement joins TRBV2 to TRBJ1-2; 9 bases map to TRBD1. Germline CDR1 and CDR2: SNHLY and FYNNEI. V gave up 7 bases and J gave up 4 bases; unmatched junction bases: 10. The CDR3 has 15 amino acids. For the CDR3, the DNA is TGTGCCAGCACCCAACTTGGACAGGGGCTCTATGGCTACACCTTC. Translating it yields CASTQLGQGLYGYTF. Supplemented by reference TRBV2 and TRBJ1-2, the full variable domain reads EPEVTQTPSHQVTQMGQEVILRCVPISNHLYFYWYRQILGQKVEFLVSFYNNEISEKSEIFDDQFSVERPDGSNFTLKIRSTKLEDSAMYFCASTQLGQGLYGYTFGSGTRLTVV.

V usage is TRBV5-1 and J usage is TRBJ1-2; D perhaps matches TRBD1 (5 bases). This CDR3 contains 13 residues. Trimming removed 0 bases from V and 8 bases from J, with 11 bases in between. Germline V gene sequence: CDR1 SGHRS, CDR2 YFSETQ. CDR3 coding DNA: TGCGCCAGCAGCTTGGGGGGACTGGGAGGCTACACCTTC. It yields the protein CASSLGGLGGYTF.

The V call is TRBV25-1, the J call TRBJ1-1; TRBD1 matches at 10 bases. Germline lookup yields CDR1 MGHDK and CDR2 SYGVNS. This CDR3 contains 13 residues. V lost 6 bases and J lost 8; bases outside the gene matches: 6. The chain's CDR3 is CASRGQGTSEAFF. CDR3 nucleotides: TGTGCCAGCAGGGGACAGGGGACCTCCGAAGCTTTCTTT.

The V and J genes are TRBV2 and TRBJ2-3; D gene unclear. The V and J ends lost 2 bases and 0 bases respectively, with 9 bases between them. The CDR3 is made up of 15 amino acids. The germline V gene has CDR1 SNHLY and CDR2 FYNNEI. The CDR3 nucleotides are TGTGCCAGCAGTGAATGGGCACAGAGCACAGATACGCAGTATTTT. It encodes CASSEWAQSTDTQYF.

This sequence joins TRBV15 and TRBJ1-4; a possible D gene is TRBD1 (5 bases). The CDR3 totals 16 residues. V lost 1 base and J lost 8, with 17 bases in between. Looked up from germline, CDR1 is LNHNV and CDR2 is YYDKDF (reference sequence). The CDR3 region has the DNA TGTGCCACCAGCAGAGTCGACTGGCCCCGGGGGGAAAAACTGTTTTTT. Protein sequence: CATSRVDWPRGEKLFF.

This chain connects TRBV27 to TRBJ2-5; 9 bases are shared with TRBD1. V gave up 4 bases and J gave up 4 bases; unmatched junction bases: 4. The CDR3 sequence is 14 residues long. The V gene's germline CDR1 is MNHEY and CDR2 SMNVEV (reference sequence). Here the CDR3 DNA reads TGTGCCAGCAGTTCTACGACAGGGGGAGAGACCCAGTACTTC. It yields the protein CASSSTTGGETQYF.

In this sample, this clone turned up once. The V gene is TRBV7-8, the J gene TRBJ1-2; 10 nucleotides match TRBD1. Germline CDR1 SGHVS, CDR2 FQNEAQ. J was trimmed by 0 bases and V by 5 bases; bases with no gene match: 15. The CDR3 runs 19 residues. CDR3 coding DNA: TGTGCCAGCAGCATAAGTTCCCGATCTGGGACAGGGGCTAACTATGGCTACACCTTC. Translation gives CASSISSRSGTGANYGYTF.

This clone showed up just once. This chain's CDR3 is CASSPPGELFF. CDR3 nucleotides: TGTGCCAGCAGCCCTCCCGGGGAGCTGTTTTTT. The rearrangement joins TRBV7-6 to TRBJ2-2; D call uncertain. V dropped 5 bases and J dropped 6 bases, with 4 bases sitting between them. Germline values: CDR1 SGHVS, CDR2 FNYEAQ. The CDR3 runs to 11 residues.

This CDR3 is CATSRIDRSNQPQHF. CDR3 bases: TGTGCCACCAGCAGAATCGACAGGAGCAATCAGCCCCAGCATTTT. The V and J genes are TRBV15 and TRBJ1-5; D may be TRBD1 (6 bases). The CDR3 contains 15 residues. V lost 2 bases to trimming and J lost 1 base, with 9 bases between them. The germline V gene has CDR1 LNHNV and CDR2 YYDKDF (reference sequence).

V gene TRBV5-4 combines with J gene TRBJ2-2; 7 bases map to TRBD2. After removal of 5 bases from V and 0 bases from J, the junction contained 7 bases not matched to a gene. Germline loops: CDR1 SGHNT, CDR2 YYREEE (reference sequence). CDR3 length: 16 residues. CDR3 protein: CASSQGGVANTGELFF. The CDR3 DNA reads as TGTGCCAGCAGTCAGGGAGGGGTGGCGAACACCGGGGAGCTGTTTTTT.

The J gene is TRBJ1-4, the V gene TRBV20-1; perhaps TRBD1 as D (6 bases). Germline lookup yields CDR1 DFQATT and CDR2 SNEGSKA (reference sequence). The length of the CDR3 is 14 residues. The germline V and J ends were trimmed by 3 bases and 6 bases, with 14 bases remaining between them. For the CDR3, the DNA is TGCAGTGCTAGTGCGCCAGGGGTTCATGAAAAACTGTTTTTT. Residues: CSASAPGVHEKLFF.

This CDR3 is CASSLSGQAGSPLHF. The CDR3 nucleotides read TGTGCCAGCAGCCTCAGTGGACAGGCCGGGTCACCCCTCCACTTT. This chain uses TRBV2 with TRBJ1-6; the match to TRBD1 covers 7 bases. The CDR3 covers 15 residues. J was trimmed by 10 bases and V by 6 bases; bases with no gene match: 12. The germline V gene encodes CDR1 SNHLY and CDR2 FYNNEI.

V and J are TRBV2 and TRBJ2-2; possibly TRBD1 for D (6 bases). The CDR3 contains 15 residues. Germline assignment: CDR1 SNHLY and CDR2 FYNNEI. Between the trimmed V and J ends, which lost 5 bases and 2 bases, there was a span of 12 bases. The DNA for the CDR3 is TGTGCCAGCAGTCCCATGGGGGCCAACACCGGGGAGCTGTTTTTT. Translating it yields CASSPMGANTGELFF.

In this sample, this clone turned up a few times. The gene calls are TRBV25-1 and TRBJ1-2, with 7 nucleotides matching TRBD1. The CDR3 loop spans 13 amino acids. CDR1 MGHDK and CDR2 SYGVNS come from the germline V gene. The ends lost 3 bases at V and 8 bases at J; junction bases unmatched: 6. CDR3 loop: CASSETGTGGYTF. Written as DNA, the CDR3 is TGTGCCAGCAGTGAGACAGGGACGGGCGGCTACACCTTC.

This clone has a handful of counts. The rearrangement joins TRBV6-5 to TRBJ2-7; D is ambiguous. This CDR3 is built from 10 residues. CDR1 is MNHEY, CDR2 SVGAGI, per germline. CDR3 sequence reads: CATSAYEQYF. The CDR3 bases are TGTGCTACCTCGGCCTACGAGCAGTACTTC.

V is TRBV7-2 and J is TRBJ1-4; D is perhaps TRBD1 (5 bases). The germline CDR1 and CDR2 sequences are SGHTA and FQGNSA. The CDR3 contains 15 residues. V was trimmed by 1 base and J by 8 bases, leaving 14 bases between them. CDR3 DNA: TGTGCCAGCAGCTTAGTGAACAGGCTAGAGGAAAAACTGTTTTTT. Its translation: CASSLVNRLEEKLFF.

The rearrangement links TRBV27 to TRBJ2-7; 10 bases map to TRBD1. The CDR3 covers 17 residues. The V gene's germline CDR1 is MNHEY and CDR2 SMNVEV (reference sequence). Trimming removed 4 bases from V and 0 bases from J; junction bases left unmatched: 9. CDR3 amino acids: CASSWVRGTGVSYEQYF. The CDR3 nucleotides are TGTGCCAGCAGTTGGGTACGCGGGACAGGGGTCTCCTACGAGCAGTACTTC.